The count of the clone carrying this T cell receptor beta chain is one. Its antigen is not identified. Germline CDR1 reads SEHNR; CDR2 reads FQNEAQ (reference sequence). The length of the CDR3 is 13 residues. V gave up 5 bases and J gave up 6 bases, with 13 bases separating them. This specimen belongs to a study of cytomegalovirus exposure and HLA in healthy donors. The study ran its PCR with 60 Vbeta and 13 Jbeta primers. Produced via immunoSEQ multiplex PCR; TCRdb's table is partial and in-frame only. The table has around 200,000 clones, about four fifths seen once. Regarding the study as a whole: The classifier was said to identify cytomegalovirus status with high specificity and sensitivity. The authors later linked a missense DCLRE1C variant to TCR beta V- and J-gene trimming.

The chain carries TRBV7-9 and TRBJ1-2; D is perhaps TRBD1 (5 bases). What was sequenced was PBMCs. The sequence was collected from a woman between 45 and 60 years old in good health and CMV-seropositive. The CDR3 loop is CASSPRQIDGYTF. The CDR3 DNA sequence: TGTGCCAGCAGCCCCCGACAGATTGATGGCTACACCTTC.